Detailed here is one T cell receptor beta chain. Its antigen remains unidentified. The sample belongs to a study of T cell responses to AZD1222 COVID-19 vaccine. General study findings and limits: Clonal diversity may have been underestimated in mostly white British donors. An increase in Spike-specific TCR breadth and depth was observed after two AZD1222 doses. In the spike-specific TCR repertoire, nearly half reportedly target unmutated variant regions. Only a handful of AZD1222 recipients, roughly 6 in all, had baseline seropositivity.

Sequencing used immunoSEQ multiplex PCR; TCRdb keeps in-frame clones, though not all of them. Here the sample spans roughly 180,000 clones, 80% to 90% being singletons. Germline V gives CDR1 MNHEY, CDR2 SVGAGI. V was pared by 6 bases and J by 4 bases, with 12 bases between. The CDR3 contains 13 residues. The rearrangement joins TRBV6-5 to TRBJ1-2; no reliable D call. The sequence was obtained from an adult in good health. The sample was peripheral blood, taken on day 0 of AZD1222 vaccination. For the CDR3, the DNA is TGTGCCAGCAGGATACTGGATGGCTATGGCTACACCTTC. This translates into CASRILDGYGYTF.